This T cell receptor (beta chain) derives from a study of CD4+ T cells in melanoma (dated by TCRdb to between 2020 and 2023). About the investigation overall: Neoantigen-specific CD4+ T cells in human melanoma were what the study investigated. General conclusions and limits of the study: Neoantigen-specific CD4+ T cells were reported to be correlated with the function of CD8+ T cells, macrophages and B cells. According to the report, neoantigen-specific CD4+ T cells in melanoma displayed diverse differentiation states.

From its cysteine to its phenylalanine, the CDR3 spans 13 amino acids. Only the CDR3 region is kept as DNA, spanning 39 bases read in frame from base 1. V lost 6 bases and J lost 9 bases; the stretch between them is 18 bases long. The germline V gene supplies CDR1 SQVTM and CDR2 ANQGSEA. The library relied on the immunoSEQ multiplex PCR assay. Not all clones reach the TCRdb copy of this immuneACCESS table, which keeps in-frame sequences only. Checked studies attribute under half of the gap to unresolved V genes and leave the rest unexplained. This sample lists some 10,000 clones; about two thirds were detected once. Approximately 11% of the sample is taken by the ten largest. On this clone: No cognate antigen has been identified for it. Within one base of it there is no much larger clone, and no base qualities were kept.

The donors were melanoma patients. The V and J genes are TRBV29-1 and TRBJ2-1; TRBD2 is perhaps the D gene, given 6 matching bases. The clonotype comes from a human donor with melanoma. The specimen sequenced was cells from a culture (not recorded whether cultured in vitro). The bases are TGCAGCGTCCGCTTAGTTAGCGGTGGTGAGCAGTTCTTC. Its protein product is CSVRLVSGGEQFF.